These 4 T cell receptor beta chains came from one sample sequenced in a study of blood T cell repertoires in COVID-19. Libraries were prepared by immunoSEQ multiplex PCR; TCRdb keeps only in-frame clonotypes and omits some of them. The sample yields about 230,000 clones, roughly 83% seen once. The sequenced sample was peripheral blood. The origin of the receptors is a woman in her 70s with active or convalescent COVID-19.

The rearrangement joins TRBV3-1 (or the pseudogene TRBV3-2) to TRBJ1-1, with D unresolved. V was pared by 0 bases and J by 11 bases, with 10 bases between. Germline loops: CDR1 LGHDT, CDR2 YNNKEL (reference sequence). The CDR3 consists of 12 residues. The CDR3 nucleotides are TGTGCCAGCAGCCAAGATCGCGGTGGGGCTTTCTTT. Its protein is CASSQDRGGAFF.

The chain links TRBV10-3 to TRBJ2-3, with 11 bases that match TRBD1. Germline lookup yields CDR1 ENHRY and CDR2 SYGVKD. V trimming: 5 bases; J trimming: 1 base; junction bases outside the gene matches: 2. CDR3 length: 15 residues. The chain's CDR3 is CAISRTGGGTDTQYF. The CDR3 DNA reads TGTGCCATCAGTAGGACAGGGGGCGGCACAGATACGCAGTATTTT.

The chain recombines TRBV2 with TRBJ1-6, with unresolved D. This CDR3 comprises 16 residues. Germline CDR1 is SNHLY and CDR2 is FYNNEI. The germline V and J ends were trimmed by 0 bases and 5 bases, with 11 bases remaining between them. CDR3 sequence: CASSEALARHNSPLHF. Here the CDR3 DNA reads TGTGCCAGCAGTGAAGCGTTGGCTCGCCATAATTCACCCCTCCACTTT. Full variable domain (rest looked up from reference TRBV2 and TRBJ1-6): EPEVTQTPSHQVTQMGQEVILRCVPISNHLYFYWYRQILGQKVEFLVSFYNNEISEKSEIFDDQFSVERPDGSNFTLKIRSTKLEDSAMYFCASSEALARHNSPLHFGNGTRLTVT.

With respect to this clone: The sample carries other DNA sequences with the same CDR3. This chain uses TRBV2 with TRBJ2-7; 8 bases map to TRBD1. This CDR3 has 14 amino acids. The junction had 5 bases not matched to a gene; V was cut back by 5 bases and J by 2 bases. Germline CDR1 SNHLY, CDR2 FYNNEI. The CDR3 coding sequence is TGTGCCAGCAGTAGACAGGGGCCCCCCTACGAGCAGTACTTC. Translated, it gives CASSRQGPPYEQYF.